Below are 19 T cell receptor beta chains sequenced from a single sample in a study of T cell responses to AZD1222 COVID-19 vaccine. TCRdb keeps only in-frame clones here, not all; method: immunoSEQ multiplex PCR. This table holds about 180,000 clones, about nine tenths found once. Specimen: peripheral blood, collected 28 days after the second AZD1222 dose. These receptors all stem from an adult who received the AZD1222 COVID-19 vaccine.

The CDR3 sequence is CASSQAHIQGPEQYF. CDR3 bases: TGTGCCAGCAGCCAAGCTCACATACAAGGTCCCGAGCAGTACTTC. This chain connects TRBV4-2 to TRBJ2-7; D remains unclear. This CDR3 contains 15 residues. Germline-derived CDR1 and CDR2 are LGHNA and YNFKEQ. V dropped 1 base and J dropped 6 bases, with 16 bases sitting between them.

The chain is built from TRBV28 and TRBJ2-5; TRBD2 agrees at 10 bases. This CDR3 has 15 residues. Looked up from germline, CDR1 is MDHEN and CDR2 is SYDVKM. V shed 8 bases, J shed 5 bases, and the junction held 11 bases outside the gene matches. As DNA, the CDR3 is TGTGCCAGCCGGACTAGCGGCGAGTCGCCGGAGACCCAGTACTTC. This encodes CASRTSGESPETQYF.

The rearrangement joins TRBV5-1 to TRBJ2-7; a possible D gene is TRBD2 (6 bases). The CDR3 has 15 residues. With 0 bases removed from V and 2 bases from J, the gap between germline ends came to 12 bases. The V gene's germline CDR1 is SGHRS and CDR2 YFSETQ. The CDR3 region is CASSLGSGETYEQYF. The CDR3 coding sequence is TGCGCCAGCAGCTTGGGGTCGGGGGAAACCTACGAGCAGTACTTC.

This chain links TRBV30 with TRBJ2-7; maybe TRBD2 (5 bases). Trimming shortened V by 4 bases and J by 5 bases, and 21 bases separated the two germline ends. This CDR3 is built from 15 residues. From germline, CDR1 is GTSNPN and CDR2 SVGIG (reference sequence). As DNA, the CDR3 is TGTGCCTGGAAAACTCGCGGGTATTCGGTCCACGAGCAGTACTTC. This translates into CAWKTRGYSVHEQYF.

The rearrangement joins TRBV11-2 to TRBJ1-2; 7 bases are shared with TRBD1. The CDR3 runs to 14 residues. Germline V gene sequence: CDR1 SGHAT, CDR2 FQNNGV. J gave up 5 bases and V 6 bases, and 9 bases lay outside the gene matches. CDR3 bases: TGTGCCAGCAGGTCGATGACAGGGAGGTATGGCTACACCTTC. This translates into CASRSMTGRYGYTF.

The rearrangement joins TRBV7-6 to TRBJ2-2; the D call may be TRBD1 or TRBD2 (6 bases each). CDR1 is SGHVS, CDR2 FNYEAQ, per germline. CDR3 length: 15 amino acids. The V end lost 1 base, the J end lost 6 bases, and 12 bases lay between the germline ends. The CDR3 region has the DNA TGTGCCAGCAGCTTAGTCCTGGGGGGCTCCGGGGAGCTGTTTTTT. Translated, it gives CASSLVLGGSGELFF.

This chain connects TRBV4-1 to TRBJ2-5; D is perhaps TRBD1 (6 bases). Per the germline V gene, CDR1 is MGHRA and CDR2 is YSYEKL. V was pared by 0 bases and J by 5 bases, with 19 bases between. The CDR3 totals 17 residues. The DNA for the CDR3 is TGCGCCAGCAGCCAAGAACCCTCACAGGGTAGTTGGGAGACCCAGTACTTC. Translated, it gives CASSQEPSQGSWETQYF.

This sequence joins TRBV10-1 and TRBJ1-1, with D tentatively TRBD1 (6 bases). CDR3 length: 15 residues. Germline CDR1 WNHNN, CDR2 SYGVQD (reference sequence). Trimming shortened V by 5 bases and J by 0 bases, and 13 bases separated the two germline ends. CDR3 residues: CASSMDRIMNTEAFF. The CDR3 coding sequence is TGCGCCAGCAGTATGGACAGAATCATGAACACTGAAGCTTTCTTT.

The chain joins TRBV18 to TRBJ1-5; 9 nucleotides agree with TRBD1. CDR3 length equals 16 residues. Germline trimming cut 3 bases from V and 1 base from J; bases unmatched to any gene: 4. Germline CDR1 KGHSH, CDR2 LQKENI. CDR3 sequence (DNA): TGTGCCAGCTCACCTGGGACAGGGCGAAGCAATCAGCCCCAGCATTTT. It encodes CASSPGTGRSNQPQHF.

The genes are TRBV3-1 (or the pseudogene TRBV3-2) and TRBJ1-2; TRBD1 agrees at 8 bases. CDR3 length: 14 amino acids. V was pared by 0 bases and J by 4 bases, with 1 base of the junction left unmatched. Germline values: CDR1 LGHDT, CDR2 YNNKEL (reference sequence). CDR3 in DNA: TGTGCCAGCAGCCAAGAGGACAGGGCCTATGGCTACACCTTC. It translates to CASSQEDRAYGYTF.

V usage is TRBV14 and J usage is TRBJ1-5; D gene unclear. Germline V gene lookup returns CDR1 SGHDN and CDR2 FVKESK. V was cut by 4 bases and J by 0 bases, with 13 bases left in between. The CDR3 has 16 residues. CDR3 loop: CASSPPVFYSNQPQHF. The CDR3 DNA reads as TGTGCCAGCAGCCCCCCGGTGTTTTATAGCAATCAGCCCCAGCATTTT.

The DNA of the CDR3 is TGTGCCAGCAGCGGTTCTAGCTCCTATAATTCACCCCTCCACTTT. It translates to CASSGSSSYNSPLHF. V is TRBV6-5 and J is TRBJ1-6; D is undetermined. V was cut by 6 bases and J by 0 bases, with 9 bases left in between. The CDR3 is 15 residues long. Germline-derived CDR1 and CDR2 are MNHEY and SVGAGI.

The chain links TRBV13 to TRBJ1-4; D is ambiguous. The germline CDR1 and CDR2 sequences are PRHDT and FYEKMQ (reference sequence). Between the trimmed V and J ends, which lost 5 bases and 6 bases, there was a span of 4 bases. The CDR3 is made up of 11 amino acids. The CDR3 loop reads CASSVDEKLFF. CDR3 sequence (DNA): TGTGCCAGCAGCGTAGATGAAAAACTGTTTTTT.

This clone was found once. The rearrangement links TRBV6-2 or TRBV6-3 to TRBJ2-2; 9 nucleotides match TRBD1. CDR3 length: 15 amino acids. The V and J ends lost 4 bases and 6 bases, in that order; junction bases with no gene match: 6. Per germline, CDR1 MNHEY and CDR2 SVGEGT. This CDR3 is CASSWPGQGAGELFF. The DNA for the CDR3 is TGTGCCAGCAGTTGGCCGGGACAGGGTGCCGGGGAGCTGTTTTTT.

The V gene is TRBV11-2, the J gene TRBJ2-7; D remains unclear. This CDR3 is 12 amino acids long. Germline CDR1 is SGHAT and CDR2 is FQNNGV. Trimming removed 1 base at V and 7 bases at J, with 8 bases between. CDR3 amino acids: CASSLVPREQYF. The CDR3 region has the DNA TGTGCCAGCAGCTTAGTCCCAAGGGAGCAGTACTTC.

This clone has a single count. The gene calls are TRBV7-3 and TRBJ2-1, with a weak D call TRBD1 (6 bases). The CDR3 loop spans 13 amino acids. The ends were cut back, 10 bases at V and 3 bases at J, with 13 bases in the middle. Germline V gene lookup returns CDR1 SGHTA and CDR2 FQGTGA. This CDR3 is CATAATGYNEQFF. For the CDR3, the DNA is TGTGCCACCGCCGCGACAGGCTACAATGAGCAGTTCTTC.

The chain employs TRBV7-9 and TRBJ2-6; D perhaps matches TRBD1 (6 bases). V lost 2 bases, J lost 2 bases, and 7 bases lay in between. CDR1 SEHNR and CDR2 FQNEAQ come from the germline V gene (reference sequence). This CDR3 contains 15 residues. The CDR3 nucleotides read TGTGCCAGCAGCTTACAGGGGCCTGGGGCCAACGTCCTGACTTTC. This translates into CASSLQGPGANVLTF.

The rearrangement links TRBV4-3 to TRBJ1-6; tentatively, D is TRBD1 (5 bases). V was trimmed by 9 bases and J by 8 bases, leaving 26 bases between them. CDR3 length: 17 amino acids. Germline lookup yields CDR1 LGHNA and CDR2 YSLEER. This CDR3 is CARGERGVGRNHSPLHF. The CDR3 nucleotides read TGCGCCAGAGGCGAGAGGGGAGTAGGACGGAATCATTCACCCCTCCACTTT.

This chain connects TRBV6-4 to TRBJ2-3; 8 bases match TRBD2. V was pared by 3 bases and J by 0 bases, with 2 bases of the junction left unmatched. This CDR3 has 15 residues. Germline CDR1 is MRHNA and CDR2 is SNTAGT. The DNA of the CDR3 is TGTGCCAGCAGTGAGGCTAGCGGGAGCACAGATACGCAGTATTTT. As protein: CASSEASGSTDTQYF.